The entry below gives a single T cell receptor beta chain sequence along with its context. Its specificity is not known. This sample was taken from a study of cytomegalovirus exposure and HLA in healthy donors. Looking at the study overall: Inside one of the first data releases sat around 77 million unique TCRs taken from HLA-typed donors. Notes on the study in general: In a later analysis, specific HLA alleles were associated with more than 15,000 TCR beta sequences at a 0.05 false discovery rate. A previous analysis found most TCR beta V segments productive roughly 87% or roughly 30% of the time.

The V gene's germline CDR1 is KGHSH and CDR2 LQKENI. The CDR3 length is 16 residues. The V end lost 4 bases, the J end lost 1 base, and 13 bases lay between the germline ends. 13 Jbeta primers and 60 Vbeta primers were used for the PCR. Profiled with immunoSEQ multiplex PCR; TCRdb holds only in-frame clones, not every one. This sample has approximately 150,000 clones, with over 60% found just once. The sequenced material came from PBMCs. This clonotype was sampled from a male donor in good health and CMV-seronegative. This chain uses TRBV18 with TRBJ2-2; D gene unclear. The CDR3 is CASSLPDRVNTGELFF. In DNA, the CDR3 is TGTGCCAGCTCACTCCCTGACCGGGTGAACACCGGGGAGCTGTTTTTT.